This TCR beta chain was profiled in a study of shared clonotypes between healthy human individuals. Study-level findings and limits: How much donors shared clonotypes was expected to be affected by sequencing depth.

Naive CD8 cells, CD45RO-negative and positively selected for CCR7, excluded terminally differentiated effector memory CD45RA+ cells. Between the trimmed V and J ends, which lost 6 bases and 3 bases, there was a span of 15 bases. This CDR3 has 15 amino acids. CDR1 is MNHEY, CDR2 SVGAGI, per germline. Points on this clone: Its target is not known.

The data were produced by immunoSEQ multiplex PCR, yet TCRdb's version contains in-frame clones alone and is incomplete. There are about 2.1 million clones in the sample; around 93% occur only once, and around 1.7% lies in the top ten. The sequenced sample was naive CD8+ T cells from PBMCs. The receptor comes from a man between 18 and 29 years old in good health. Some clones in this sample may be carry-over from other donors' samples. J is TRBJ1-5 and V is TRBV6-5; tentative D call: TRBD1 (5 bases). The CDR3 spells CASSKGVTVNQPQHF. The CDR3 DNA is TGTGCCAGCAGCAAAGGGGTGACAGTCAATCAGCCCCAGCATTTT.